In its sample, the clone carrying this T cell receptor beta chain was seen once. This sample was included in a study of technical replicates of blood from a few donors. Sequencing was performed with immunoSEQ multiplex PCR; in TCRdb, only in-frame clones are kept and a portion is missing. The data show nearly 80,000 clones, nearly 95% seen once. The V gene's germline CDR1 is LNHDA and CDR2 SQIVND (reference sequence). V lost 5 bases, J lost 1 base, and 14 bases lay in between. This CDR3 comprises 15 residues. V and J are TRBV19 and TRBJ2-5; D is possibly TRBD2 (6 bases). This receptor was identified in a human donor in good health. The specimen was T cells isolated from PBMCs. The CDR3 coding sequence is TGTGCCAGTAGTGTCCCCGCTAGCGCCCAAGAGACCCAGTACTTC. It codes for CASSVPASAQETQYF.